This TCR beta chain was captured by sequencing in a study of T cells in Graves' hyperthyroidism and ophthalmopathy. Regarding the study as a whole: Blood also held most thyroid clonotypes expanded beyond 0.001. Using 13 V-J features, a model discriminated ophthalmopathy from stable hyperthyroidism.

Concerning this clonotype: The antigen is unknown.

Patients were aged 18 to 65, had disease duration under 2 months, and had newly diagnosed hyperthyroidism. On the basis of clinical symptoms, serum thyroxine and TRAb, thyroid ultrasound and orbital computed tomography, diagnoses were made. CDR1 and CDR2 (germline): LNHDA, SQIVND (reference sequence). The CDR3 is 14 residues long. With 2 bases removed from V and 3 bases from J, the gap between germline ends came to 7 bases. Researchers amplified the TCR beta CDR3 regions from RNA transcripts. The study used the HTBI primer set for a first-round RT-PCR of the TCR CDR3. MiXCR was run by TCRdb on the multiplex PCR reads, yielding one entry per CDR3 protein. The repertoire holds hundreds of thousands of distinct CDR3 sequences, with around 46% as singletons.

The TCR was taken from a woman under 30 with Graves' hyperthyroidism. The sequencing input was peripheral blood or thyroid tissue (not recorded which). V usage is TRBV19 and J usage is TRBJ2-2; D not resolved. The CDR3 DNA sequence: TGTGCCAGTAGTATAATCACCTACACCGGGGAGCTGTTTTTT. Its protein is CASSIITYTGELFF.